These 26 T cell receptor beta chains came from one sample sequenced in a study of CD8 T cells in Susac syndrome. When the RNA was reverse transcribed, random hexamers were used with an input of about 0.5 to 1 ug. TCRdb used MiXCR to reprocess the immunoSEQ multiplex PCR reads, holding one entry per CDR3 protein. The sample lists roughly 330,000 distinct CDR3 sequences; 90% to 95% were seen once. Material for sequencing was CD4+ T cells from PBMCs. These receptors all come from a human donor with multiple sclerosis.

The CDR3 DNA reads TGTGCCAGTAGTAGATGGACAGGGTACACCGGGGAGCTGTTTTTT. Its translation: CASSRWTGYTGELFF. J is TRBJ2-2 and V is TRBV19; 8 nucleotides match TRBD1. Losses at the gene ends were 4 bases for V and 3 bases for J; bases not matched to a gene: 4. This CDR3 spans 15 amino acids. Germline V CDR1 and CDR2: LNHDA, SQIVND (reference sequence).

This chain links TRBV19 with TRBJ1-5; D gene uncertain. The V end lost 5 bases, the J end lost 4 bases, and 6 bases lay between the germline ends. The CDR3 is 12 amino acids. CDR1 and CDR2 (germline): LNHDA, SQIVND (reference sequence). The CDR3 DNA reads as TGTGCCAGTAGTCCCGTTAATCAGCCCCAGCATTTT. Protein: CASSPVNQPQHF.

The V gene is TRBV9, the J gene TRBJ1-1, with a weak D call TRBD1 (6 bases). V was cut by 0 bases and J by 9 bases, with 18 bases left in between. The germline V gene encodes CDR1 SGDLS and CDR2 YYNGEE. The CDR3 runs to 15 residues. In DNA form, the CDR3 reads TGTGCCAGCAGCGTAGTTTCGGTAAGGACAGTAAAAGCTTTCTTT. Its translation is CASSVVSVRTVKAFF.

This clonotype is a singleton in its sample. The rearrangement joins TRBV29-1 to TRBJ1-2, with 9 bases fitting TRBD1. The CDR3 covers 12 residues. Germline values: CDR1 SQVTM, CDR2 ANQGSEA. With 5 bases clipped from V and 10 bases from J, the junction kept 8 bases outside the gene matches. DNA of the CDR3: TGCAGCGTTAGACAGGGGGTGGTCGACTACACCTTC. This translates into CSVRQGVVDYTF.

The gene calls are TRBV7-9 and TRBJ2-5; D might be TRBD2 (6 bases). Trimming removed 4 bases at V and 5 bases at J, with 17 bases between. Germline V gene sequence: CDR1 SEHNR, CDR2 FQNEAQ (reference sequence). This CDR3 comprises 15 residues. CDR3 bases: TGTGCCAGCAGCTCCCGCGGGGAGGCGGTGGAGACCCAGTACTTC. This codes for CASSSRGEAVETQYF.

The chain carries TRBV12-5 and TRBJ1-4, with D hard to call. Deletions cut 1 base from V and 4 bases from J, with 13 bases between. Germline CDR1 is LGHNT and CDR2 is FRNRAP. The CDR3 runs to 16 residues. The CDR3 spells CASGLATGEINEKLFF. CDR3 DNA: TGTGCTAGTGGTTTGGCTACCGGCGAGATTAATGAAAAACTGTTTTTT. Using reference TRBV12-5 and TRBJ1-4 for the parts outside the CDR3, the full variable domain is DARVTQTPRHKVTEMGQEVTMRCQPILGHNTVFWYRQTMMQGLELLAYFRNRAPLDDSGMPKDRFSAEMPDATLATLKIQPSEPRDSAVYFCASGLATGEINEKLFFGSGTQLSVL.

As for this clonotype: This is likely a read error, given that the CDR3 carries no conserved phenylalanine or tryptophan at its end. CDR3 nucleotides: TGTGCCAGCAGCTTTGCAGGGGGAACGGACACCGGGGAGCTGTTTCTT. Amino acid sequence: CASSFAGGTDTGELFL. The J gene is TRBJ2-2, the V gene TRBV7-3; 7 nucleotides agree with TRBD1. J lost 3 bases, V lost 3 bases, and 7 bases had no gene match. CDR3 length: 16 residues. CDR1 and CDR2 (germline): SGHTA, FQGTGA.

V gene TRBV5-6 combines with J gene TRBJ2-5; TRBD1 matches 9 bases. Per germline, CDR1 SGHDT and CDR2 YYEEEE. The CDR3 extends over 16 amino acids. V was clipped by 0 bases and J by 2 bases; unmatched bases: 5. For the CDR3, the DNA is TGTGCCAGCAGCTTGGGGGGACAGGGACGACAAGAGACCCAGTACTTC. This encodes CASSLGGQGRQETQYF.

The chain has TRBV3-1 and TRBJ2-1; unclear D gene. CDR3 size: 15 residues. V was shortened by 4 bases and J by 0 bases, with 10 bases between the two germline ends. Germline values: CDR1 LGHDT, CDR2 YNNKEL (reference sequence). The CDR3 loop reads CASSRGIGSYNEQFF. CDR3 nucleotides: TGTGCCAGCAGCCGTGGGATAGGCTCCTACAATGAGCAGTTCTTC.

V gene TRBV10-3 combines with J gene TRBJ1-3; no firm D call. CDR3 length equals 11 residues. Deletions cut 2 bases from V and 7 bases from J, with 3 bases between. Looked up from germline, CDR1 is ENHRY and CDR2 is SYGVKD. The CDR3 region is CAISEGNTIYF. The DNA of the CDR3 is TGTGCCATCAGTGAGGGGAACACCATATATTTT.

A single count supports this clonotype. This chain connects TRBV5-1 to TRBJ1-1, with 9 bases aligning to TRBD1. The germline V gene encodes CDR1 SGHRS and CDR2 YFSETQ. J gave up 7 bases and V 4 bases, and 17 bases lay outside the gene matches. The CDR3 covers 17 residues. This CDR3 reads CASSLQKGTGTVREAFF. CDR3 nucleotide sequence: TGCGCCAGCAGCCTACAGAAGGGGACAGGGACGGTACGTGAAGCTTTCTTT.

This clonotype was recorded once. The J gene is TRBJ2-1, the V gene TRBV20-1, with TRBD2 matching over 8 bases. The trim removed 6 bases at V and 8 bases at J, leaving 21 bases unmatched. The CDR3 runs to 17 residues. The germline V gene has CDR1 DFQATT and CDR2 SNEGSKA (reference sequence). CDR3 amino acids: CSAHPIPGTRISDEQFF. In DNA form, the CDR3 reads TGCAGTGCCCACCCAATCCCCGGGACTAGAATTTCCGATGAGCAGTTCTTC.

This clonotype was counted once. CDR3 bases: TGCAGTGCTAGGTCTCCGGGGGATCAGCCCCAGCATTTT. Translation gives CSARSPGDQPQHF. The chain is built from TRBV20-1 and TRBJ1-5, with D possibly matching TRBD1 (5 bases). The CDR3 sequence is 13 residues long. Looked up from germline, CDR1 is DFQATT and CDR2 is SNEGSKA (reference sequence). Trimming took 3 bases from V and 5 from J, leaving 11 bases between them.

V is TRBV30 and J is TRBJ1-1; TRBD1 is a possible D gene (5 bases). The germline V gene has CDR1 GTSNPN and CDR2 SVGIG (reference sequence). The ends were cut back, 0 bases at V and 5 bases at J, with 16 bases in the middle. The CDR3 has 15 amino acids. The CDR3 region is CAWSVLGGWGTEAFF. In nucleotides, the CDR3 is TGTGCCTGGAGTGTATTGGGGGGTTGGGGAACTGAAGCTTTCTTT.

This rearrangement joins TRBV7-2 to TRBJ2-1; TRBD2 is a possible D gene (6 bases). Looked up from germline, CDR1 is SGHTA and CDR2 is FQGNSA. The CDR3 length is 14 residues. V lost 1 base and J 6 bases, leaving 10 bases between the germline ends. The CDR3 here is CASSLGSGGNEQFF. CDR3 nucleotides: TGTGCCAGCAGCTTAGGTAGCGGTGGCAATGAGCAGTTCTTC.

The chain employs TRBV12-3 or TRBV12-4 and TRBJ1-1, with 9 positions matching TRBD1. The junction had 2 bases not matched to a gene; V was cut back by 6 bases and J by 0 bases. The length of the CDR3 is 14 residues. As DNA, the CDR3 is TGTGCCAGCAGAGGACAGGGGATGAACACTGAAGCTTTCTTT. This encodes CASRGQGMNTEAFF.

The V gene is TRBV4-1, the J gene TRBJ1-6; possible D gene TRBD1, 5 bases. The V gene lost 1 base and the J gene lost 7 bases, with 17 bases spanning the gap. Germline V gives CDR1 MGHRA, CDR2 YSYEKL. The CDR3 loop spans 17 amino acids. The CDR3 DNA is TGCGCCAGCAGCCAAGGTACCCCAGGGAGATTAAATTCACCCCTCCACTTT. Encoded protein: CASSQGTPGRLNSPLHF.

The chain carries TRBV14 and TRBJ1-1; no clear D gene. This CDR3 spans 13 amino acids. V shed 2 bases and J shed 5 bases, with 9 bases lying between them. The V gene's germline CDR1 is SGHDN and CDR2 FVKESK. As DNA, the CDR3 is TGTGCCAGCAGCCAAATGGAGGCGACTGAAGCTTTCTTT. Translated: CASSQMEATEAFF.

J is TRBJ2-2 and V is TRBV27, with D tentatively TRBD1 (5 bases). This CDR3 comprises 15 residues. The germline V gene encodes CDR1 MNHEY and CDR2 SMNVEV (reference sequence). The V gene lost 6 bases and the J gene lost 1 base, with 12 bases spanning the gap. The CDR3 is CASRQVPVNTGELFF. The CDR3 DNA reads TGTGCCAGCAGACAGGTACCGGTGAACACCGGGGAGCTGTTTTTT.

The chain has TRBV5-8 and TRBJ1-2, with D perhaps matching TRBD1 (6 bases). There are 12 residues in the CDR3. With 1 base removed from V and 8 bases from J, the gap between germline ends came to 9 bases. CDR1 and CDR2 from the germline V gene are SGHTS and YDEGEE. The CDR3 nucleotides read TGTGCCAGCAGCTTGCGGGGGCTCGGCTACACCTTC. Translation: CASSLRGLGYTF.

The chain joins TRBV6-5 to TRBJ2-7; D not resolved. With 2 bases removed from V and 4 bases from J, the gap between germline ends came to 12 bases. Germline assignment: CDR1 MNHEY and CDR2 SVGAGI. The CDR3 spans 14 residues. CDR3 nucleotide sequence: TGTGCCAGCAGTTACAGTAGAGAGGCGTACGAGCAGTACTTC. Encoded protein: CASSYSREAYEQYF.

The chain has TRBV5-1 and TRBJ2-2, with TRBD2 identical over 11 bases. V gave up 2 bases and J gave up 5 bases; unmatched junction bases: 8. The germline gives CDR1 SGHRS, CDR2 YFSETQ. The CDR3 has 17 residues. As DNA, the CDR3 is TGCGCCAGCAGCTTTTATTTGACTAGCGGGAAGACCGGGGAGCTGTTTTTT. It codes for CASSFYLTSGKTGELFF.

V is TRBV4-2 and J is TRBJ2-1; D may be TRBD1 (5 bases). The CDR3 length is 15 residues. V lost 1 base and J 4 bases, leaving 11 bases between the germline ends. Germline values: CDR1 LGHNA, CDR2 YNFKEQ. CDR3 residues: CASSQAPGNYNEQFF. For the CDR3, the DNA is TGTGCCAGCAGCCAAGCCCCAGGGAATTACAATGAGCAGTTCTTC.

The gene calls are TRBV23-1 and TRBJ1-5, with TRBD1 as a possible D gene (5 bases). TRBV23-1 belongs to the ORF category, with a function that is uncertain. V lost 3 bases to trimming and J lost 0 bases, with 12 bases between them. This CDR3 is built from 16 residues. Here the CDR3 DNA reads TGCGCCAGCAGTCATGTCCAGGGAGGTAGCAATCAGCCCCAGCATTTT. Its protein product is CASSHVQGGSNQPQHF.

V and J are TRBV5-4 and TRBJ2-1; either TRBD1 or TRBD2 may supply D (6 bases each). The germline gives CDR1 SGHNT, CDR2 YYREEE (reference sequence). The CDR3 totals 15 residues. V lost 4 bases, J lost 4 bases, and 15 bases lay in between. Written as DNA, the CDR3 is TGTGCCAGCAGCAAGAAAGGGGGGCCATACAATGAGCAGTTCTTC. Translation: CASSKKGGPYNEQFF.

The genes are TRBV6-5 and TRBJ2-2; no reliable D call. This CDR3 spans 11 amino acids. Looked up from germline, CDR1 is MNHEY and CDR2 is SVGAGI. V shed 1 base and J shed 8 bases, with 2 bases lying between them. CDR3 nucleotide sequence: TGTGCCAGCAGTTACTTGGGGGAGCTGTTTTTT. Its protein product is CASSYLGELFF.